The present T cell receptor beta chain was sequenced within a study of CD8+CD57+ T cells in acquired aplastic anemia (dated by TCRdb to the late 2010s). Background for the entire study: A mean of about 3.2 ug of DNA, ranging from roughly 0.19 to 27.4 ug, was extracted from sorted CD4+ and CD8+ cells. CD8+CD57+ expansion was defined as frequency above the mean frequency observed in healthy subjects.

The patients picked for sequencing were ones in whom flow cytometry had shown an expansion of CD8+CD57+ cells. Every patient had severe acquired aplastic anemia, diagnosed using the International Study of Aplastic Anemia and Agranulocytosis and Camitta criteria. No patient had received any therapy when blood was sampled. In the study, sorted CD4+ and CD8+ blood T cells from patients with severe aplastic anemia and from healthy subjects underwent deep sequencing of TCR repertoires. In the USA, patient enrollment took place under clinicaltrials.gov protocols 00001620, 01623167, 00001397, 00071045, 00081523 and 00961064. Ficoll-Paque density gradient centrifugation was used to isolate peripheral blood mononuclear cells. Before DNA extraction, CD4+ and CD8+ T cells were sorted with FACS or magnetic beads. TCR beta VDJ combination and CDR3 sequence profiling used genomic DNA as the template. TCR repertoire sequencing was run on an Illumina HiSeq 2000. In the source study's methods: Repertoire assessment relied on Simpson's diversity index, CDR3 size and DJ length profiles, and TRBV/TRBJ rearrangement plots. Whichever DNA sequence was most abundant in the deep sequencing data was defined as the immunodominant clone. CDR3 amino acid sequences were screened for sharing across subjects and compared with published repertoires and the VDJdb database. Through fastp at Q25 and MiXCR, TCRdb rebuilt clones from the public reads, retaining in-frame beta chains. A single entry per CDR3 protein holds the most common genes and DNA from its merged rows. The V and J calls were not made by the authors but by TCRdb's processing. The sample includes under 250,000 distinct CDR3 sequences, with 60% to 80% observed a single time. The ten most abundant clones make up around three fifths of the sample.

This clonotype was seen ten or more times. Its recognized antigen is unknown. The input lacks base qualities; no much larger clone sits a single base away. Summary of the overall study and its limitations: Around 28 CD8+ CDR3 sequences were found to be shared between patients and controls, but these sequences appeared to be highly expressed in patients and within the immunodominant clones of the patients. Between patients and healthy controls, no significant difference in CD8+ Simpson's diversity was found (P=0.060).

CDR1 and CDR2 are read off the germline V gene as MNHEY and SVGAGI. The CDR3 has 13 amino acids, counting the end cysteine and phenylalanine. Only the CDR3 portion is preserved as DNA: 39 bases, with reading frame beginning at the first base. The trim is 6 bases for V and 9 bases for J, with a gap of 18 bases between the germline ends. This receptor was obtained from a human donor with aplastic anemia. The V gene is TRBV6-5 and the J gene is TRBJ2-7; TRBD1 is perhaps the D gene, given 5 matching bases. The sequencing sample was made of sorted CD4+, CD8+, or CD8+CD57+ T cells (not recorded which) from PBMCs. The nucleotides are TGTGCCAGCAGCATCGACAGTCCCCTGGGGCAGTACTTC. Its translation reads: CASSIDSPLGQYF.